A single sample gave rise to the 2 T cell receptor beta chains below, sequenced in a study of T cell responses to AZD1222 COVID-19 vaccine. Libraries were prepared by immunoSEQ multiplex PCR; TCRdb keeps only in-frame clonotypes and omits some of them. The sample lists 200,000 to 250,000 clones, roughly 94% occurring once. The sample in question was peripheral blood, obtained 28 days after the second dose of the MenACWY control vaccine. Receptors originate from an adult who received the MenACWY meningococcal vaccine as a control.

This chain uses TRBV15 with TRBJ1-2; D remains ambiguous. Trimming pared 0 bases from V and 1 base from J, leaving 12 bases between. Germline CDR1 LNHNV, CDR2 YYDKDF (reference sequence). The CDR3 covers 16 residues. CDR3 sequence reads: CATSRDLQTSNYGYTF. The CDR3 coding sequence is TGTGCCACCAGCAGAGATCTACAAACAAGTAACTATGGCTACACCTTC.

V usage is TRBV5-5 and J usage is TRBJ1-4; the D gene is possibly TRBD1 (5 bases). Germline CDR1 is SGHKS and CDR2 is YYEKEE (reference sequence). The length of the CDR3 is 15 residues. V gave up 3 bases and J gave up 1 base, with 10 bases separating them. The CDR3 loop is CASSSAGITNEKLFF. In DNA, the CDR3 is TGTGCCAGCAGCTCAGCAGGGATAACTAATGAAAAACTGTTTTTT.